This TCR beta chain was identified in a study of blood T cell repertoires in COVID-19. Study in general: The origin of the acute and convalescent COVID-19 samples was the United States, Italy and Spain. T cells, B-cell-depleted T cells, or PBMCs supplied cDNA or gDNA.

For this clone: Sequence at one end of the junction differs from germline and may be a read error.

Authors' processing steps: Nucleated cell counts were estimated from reference gene primer amplification. Only in-frame clones appear in the TCRdb table, and some are missing; sequencing was by immunoSEQ multiplex PCR. Clonal size and the V and J genes are those of that table, whereas D and trimming came from the DNA. Of roughly 320,000 clones listed, 85% are singletons. Germline lookup yields CDR1 SEHNR and CDR2 FQNEAQ (reference sequence). The CDR3 is 15 amino acids. The sample consisted of peripheral blood. V and J are TRBV7-9 and TRBJ1-3, with D unresolved. The receptor was derived from a human donor in a cohort sampled during active COVID-19. The DNA of the CDR3 is TGTGCCAGCAGCGTGAGTAGAGGCTCTAGAAACACCATATATTTT. Translation: CASSVSRGSRNTIYF.